This TCR beta chain was sequenced for a study of control samples from healthy donors and cancer patients. The ends were cut back, 8 bases at V and 5 bases at J, with 12 bases in the middle. CDR3 length: 12 amino acids. The count of this clone is one. Produced via immunoSEQ multiplex PCR; TCRdb's table is partial and in-frame only. The sample carries tens of thousands of clones, about 85% recorded once. The sequence came from a man aged 25 to 45 in good health. The chain has TRBV12-3 or TRBV12-4 and TRBJ1-1; possible D gene TRBD1, 6 bases. The sample consisted of blood. The CDR3 sequence is CASCKRGTEAFF. The CDR3 DNA reads TGTGCCAGCTGCAAGAGGGGGACTGAAGCTTTCTTT.